A selection of T cell receptor beta chains follows, all from one sample in a study of technical replicates of blood from several donors. The repertoire was sequenced with immunoSEQ multiplex PCR; TCRdb's copy has only in-frame clones and lacks some. The table records just under 85,000 clones, approximately 90% of them present only once. Specimen: T cells isolated from PBMCs. The receptors stem from a human donor in good health. Both conserved end residues are part of each CDR3. The order of the fields is J gene, CDR3 length, V gene, clone size, D gene, CDR3 DNA, CDR3 protein. The D gene is left open where the match is weak. Rows may omit the clone size; those that give it use once, few, many or a size class.

J gene: TRBJ1-2; CDR3 length: 14; V gene: TRBV7-9; clone size: .; D gene: .; CDR3 DNA: TGTGCCAGCAGCTTAGCGCGGTCGGTAATCGGCTACACCTTC; CDR3 protein: CASSLARSVIGYTF
J gene: TRBJ1-1; CDR3 length: 11; V gene: TRBV2; clone size: .; D gene: .; CDR3 DNA: TGTGCCAGCAGCGTAGCAGAAGAAGCTTTCTTT; CDR3 protein: CASSVAEEAFF
J gene: TRBJ1-2; CDR3 length: 17; V gene: TRBV28; clone size: once; D gene: TRBD1; CDR3 DNA: TGTGCCAGCAGGCAACCGGGACAGGGGCCCCCTAACTATGGCTACACCTTC; CDR3 protein: CASRQPGQGPPNYGYTF
J gene: TRBJ2-2; CDR3 length: 15; V gene: TRBV29-1; clone size: .; D gene: .; CDR3 DNA: TGCAGCGTTGAATTTAACAGGGATGACACCGGGGAGCTGTTTTTT; CDR3 protein: CSVEFNRDDTGELFF
J gene: TRBJ1-2; CDR3 length: 12; V gene: TRBV28; clone size: .; D gene: .; CDR3 DNA: TGTGCCAGCGGGAGAATAAACTATGGCTACACCTTC; CDR3 protein: CASGRINYGYTF
J gene: TRBJ2-3; CDR3 length: 15; V gene: TRBV6-5; clone size: .; D gene: .; CDR3 DNA: TGTGCCAGCAGTTACGGGGGGGCCCGCACAGATACGCAGTATTTT; CDR3 protein: CASSYGGARTDTQYF
J gene: TRBJ1-5; CDR3 length: 16; V gene: TRBV19; clone size: .; D gene: .; CDR3 DNA: TGTGCCAGTAGTATAAAAGGGACACAGAGCAATCAGCCCCAGCATTTT; CDR3 protein: CASSIKGTQSNQPQHF
J gene: TRBJ2-7; CDR3 length: 16; V gene: TRBV27; clone size: .; D gene: TRBD2; CDR3 DNA: TGTGCCAGCAGTGTAAGGGGGGCGGGAGGACTCTACGAGCAGTACTTC; CDR3 protein: CASSVRGAGGLYEQYF
J gene: TRBJ1-6; CDR3 length: 14; V gene: TRBV11-2; clone size: once; D gene: .; CDR3 DNA: TGTGCCAGCAGCTTAGGCTCGGTCGATTCACCCCTCCACTTT; CDR3 protein: CASSLGSVDSPLHF
J gene: TRBJ2-1; CDR3 length: 17; V gene: TRBV7-9; clone size: .; D gene: TRBD2; CDR3 DNA: TGTGCCAGCAGCATAGGATTACTAGCGGAGGCCTACAATGAGCAGTTCTTC; CDR3 protein: CASSIGLLAEAYNEQFF
J gene: TRBJ1-5; CDR3 length: 17; V gene: TRBV7-9; clone size: .; D gene: .; CDR3 DNA: TGTGCCAGCAGCTTAGCGCAGGGGAAAAGGGGCAATCAGCCCCAGCATTTT; CDR3 protein: CASSLAQGKRGNQPQHF
J gene: TRBJ1-1; CDR3 length: 14; V gene: TRBV25-1; clone size: .; D gene: .; CDR3 DNA: TGTGCCAGCAGTGGGGGGGACGTCGTCACTGAAGCTTTCTTT; CDR3 protein: CASSGGDVVTEAFF
J gene: TRBJ2-7; CDR3 length: 16; V gene: TRBV18; clone size: once; D gene: .; CDR3 DNA: TGTGCCAGCTCACCCCGCCCCGGCGCCCAGGGTGGCGAGCAGTACTTC; CDR3 protein: CASSPRPGAQGGEQYF
J gene: TRBJ1-4; CDR3 length: 14; V gene: TRBV30; clone size: .; D gene: .; CDR3 DNA: TGTGCCTGGGATAGGGGAGGGAGTAGTGAAAAACTGTTTTTT; CDR3 protein: CAWDRGGSSEKLFF
J gene: TRBJ1-5; CDR3 length: 15; V gene: TRBV15; clone size: .; D gene: .; CDR3 DNA: TGTGCCACCAGCAGACACACAGGGAGATCTCTGCCCCAGCATTTT; CDR3 protein: CATSRHTGRSLPQHF
J gene: TRBJ2-3; CDR3 length: 17; V gene: TRBV11-2; clone size: .; D gene: TRBD2; CDR3 DNA: TGTGCCAGCAGCCTTTTAGCGGGAGTTGCGGTCACAGATACGCAGTATTTT; CDR3 protein: CASSLLAGVAVTDTQYF
J gene: TRBJ1-2; CDR3 length: 13; V gene: TRBV5-4; clone size: .; D gene: TRBD1; CDR3 DNA: TGTGCCAGCGTTACAGGGGGCGAGGGTGGCTACACCTTC; CDR3 protein: CASVTGGEGGYTF
J gene: TRBJ2-2; CDR3 length: 16; V gene: TRBV6-1; clone size: .; D gene: TRBD2; CDR3 DNA: TGTGCCAGCAGTGTGCCGGGACTAGCGGGAAGCGGGGAGCTGTTTTTT; CDR3 protein: CASSVPGLAGSGELFF
J gene: TRBJ1-2; CDR3 length: 15; V gene: TRBV7-9; clone size: .; D gene: .; CDR3 DNA: TGTGCCAGCAGCCATACCCCGCTTGGCGGCTATGGCTACACCTTC; CDR3 protein: CASSHTPLGGYGYTF
J gene: TRBJ2-7; CDR3 length: 14; V gene: TRBV27; clone size: once; D gene: .; CDR3 DNA: TGTGCCAGCAGCCCCCCCAGCGGCTTAGACGAGCAGTACTTC; CDR3 protein: CASSPPSGLDEQYF
J gene: TRBJ1-2; CDR3 length: 12; V gene: TRBV7-9; clone size: once; D gene: .; CDR3 DNA: TGTGCCGCGCGCGATACTAACTATGGCTACACCTTC; CDR3 protein: CAARDTNYGYTF
J gene: TRBJ1-6; CDR3 length: 15; V gene: TRBV13; clone size: .; D gene: .; CDR3 DNA: TGTGCCAGCAGCCCCTGGGGGGGCTCGAATTCACCCCTCCACTTT; CDR3 protein: CASSPWGGSNSPLHF
J gene: TRBJ2-1; CDR3 length: 13; V gene: TRBV29-1; clone size: .; D gene: TRBD2; CDR3 DNA: TGCAGCGTTATAGCGGGATCCTACAATGAGCAGTTCTTC; CDR3 protein: CSVIAGSYNEQFF
J gene: TRBJ2-7; CDR3 length: 12; V gene: TRBV6-5; clone size: .; D gene: TRBD2; CDR3 DNA: TGTGCCAGCTCGCGGGGGTCCTACGAGCAGTACTTC; CDR3 protein: CASSRGSYEQYF
J gene: TRBJ1-2; CDR3 length: 14; V gene: TRBV6-5; clone size: .; D gene: .; CDR3 DNA: TGTGCCAGCAGTTACCAGGGGCGCGGCTATGGCTACACCTTC; CDR3 protein: CASSYQGRGYGYTF
J gene: TRBJ1-1; CDR3 length: 15; V gene: TRBV5-1; clone size: few; D gene: .; CDR3 DNA: TGCGCCAGCAGCCTGTCGGACTCCGGAGGCACTGAAGCTTTCTTT; CDR3 protein: CASSLSDSGGTEAFF
J gene: TRBJ2-1; CDR3 length: 13; V gene: TRBV11-2; clone size: .; D gene: .; CDR3 DNA: TGTGCCAGCAGCTTACGGGGTTCGGATGAGCAGTTCTTC; CDR3 protein: CASSLRGSDEQFF
J gene: TRBJ2-7; CDR3 length: 14; V gene: TRBV5-4; clone size: .; D gene: TRBD1; CDR3 DNA: TGTGCCAGCAGCTCCCGGGACAGCGTCTACGAGCAGTACTTC; CDR3 protein: CASSSRDSVYEQYF
J gene: TRBJ1-2; CDR3 length: 13; V gene: TRBV29-1; clone size: .; D gene: TRBD1; CDR3 DNA: TGCAGCGTTTACGGGACAGGGGGCTATGGCTACACCTTC; CDR3 protein: CSVYGTGGYGYTF
J gene: TRBJ1-2; CDR3 length: 14; V gene: TRBV5-6; clone size: .; D gene: .; CDR3 DNA: TGTGCCAGCAGCTCCATTGACAGGAACTATGGCTACACCTTC; CDR3 protein: CASSSIDRNYGYTF
J gene: TRBJ1-4; CDR3 length: 15; V gene: TRBV10-2; clone size: .; D gene: TRBD1; CDR3 DNA: TGCGCCAGCAATGACCGCCCGGGACAGGGTGAAAAACTGTTTTTT; CDR3 protein: CASNDRPGQGEKLFF
J gene: TRBJ2-1; CDR3 length: 15; V gene: TRBV19; clone size: .; D gene: TRBD1; CDR3 DNA: TGTGCCAGTACGAGGGCGGGACAGGGGCCCAATGAGCAGTTCTTC; CDR3 protein: CASTRAGQGPNEQFF
J gene: TRBJ1-2; CDR3 length: 12; V gene: TRBV10-3; clone size: .; D gene: .; CDR3 DNA: TGTGCCATCAGTCTTACAGGGACCGGCTACACCTTC; CDR3 protein: CAISLTGTGYTF
J gene: TRBJ1-1; CDR3 length: 13; V gene: TRBV4-1; clone size: .; D gene: .; CDR3 DNA: TGCGCCAGCAGCAACACCCTTAACACTGAAGCTTTCTTT; CDR3 protein: CASSNTLNTEAFF
J gene: TRBJ2-3; CDR3 length: 15; V gene: TRBV5-1; clone size: .; D gene: TRBD2; CDR3 DNA: TGCGCCAGCAGCTTGGACATGGGAGGGACAGATACGCAGTATTTT; CDR3 protein: CASSLDMGGTDTQYF
J gene: TRBJ1-2; CDR3 length: 13; V gene: TRBV29-1; clone size: .; D gene: .; CDR3 DNA: TGCAGCGTTGGCGGTACTACTAACTATGGCTACACCTTC; CDR3 protein: CSVGGTTNYGYTF
J gene: TRBJ2-2; CDR3 length: 17; V gene: TRBV11-3; clone size: .; D gene: TRBD1; CDR3 DNA: TGTGCCAGCAGCATGCAATGGACAGGAACTCACACCGGGGAGCTGTTTTTT; CDR3 protein: CASSMQWTGTHTGELFF
J gene: TRBJ2-3; CDR3 length: 14; V gene: TRBV5-1; clone size: once; D gene: TRBD2; CDR3 DNA: TGCGCCAGCAGCCCCCGGGACTACACAGATACGCAGTATTTT; CDR3 protein: CASSPRDYTDTQYF
J gene: TRBJ2-7; CDR3 length: 13; V gene: TRBV27; clone size: .; D gene: .; CDR3 DNA: TGTGCCAGCAGTTTACTAGCAACGTACGAGCAGTACTTC; CDR3 protein: CASSLLATYEQYF
J gene: TRBJ2-1; CDR3 length: 16; V gene: TRBV4-1; clone size: .; D gene: .; CDR3 DNA: TGCGCCAGCAGCCAACGGACAGCAACCTCCTACAATGAGCAGTTCTTC; CDR3 protein: CASSQRTATSYNEQFF
J gene: TRBJ1-6; CDR3 length: 16; V gene: TRBV27; clone size: few; D gene: TRBD1; CDR3 DNA: TGTGCCAGCATCCCTTTCCGGGACAGGGTGAGTTCACCCCTCCACTTT; CDR3 protein: CASIPFRDRVSSPLHF
J gene: TRBJ2-7; CDR3 length: 15; V gene: TRBV6-1; clone size: .; D gene: TRBD2; CDR3 DNA: TGTGCCAGCAGTGAACGGGAGGGTAGCTCCTACGAGCAGTACTTC; CDR3 protein: CASSEREGSSYEQYF
J gene: TRBJ2-5; CDR3 length: 16; V gene: TRBV7-2; clone size: .; D gene: TRBD2; CDR3 DNA: TGTGCCAGCAGCTTAGGACGGCTAGCGGGGGTCGAGACCCAGTACTTC; CDR3 protein: CASSLGRLAGVETQYF
J gene: TRBJ2-1; CDR3 length: 17; V gene: TRBV4-1; clone size: .; D gene: .; CDR3 DNA: TGCGCCAGCAGCCAAAGGGCGATCGGGGATCCCTACAATGAGCAGTTCTTC; CDR3 protein: CASSQRAIGDPYNEQFF
J gene: TRBJ2-1; CDR3 length: 14; V gene: TRBV6-5; clone size: .; D gene: .; CDR3 DNA: TGTGCCCCAGCAGCCCTAGCGCACTACAATGAGCAGTTCTTC; CDR3 protein: CAPAALAHYNEQFF
J gene: TRBJ2-4; CDR3 length: 17; V gene: TRBV27; clone size: once; D gene: .; CDR3 DNA: TGTGCCAGCATTGCAGGCGGGGTTAAGACGGGCAAAAACATTCAGTACTTC; CDR3 protein: CASIAGGVKTGKNIQYF
J gene: TRBJ2-3; CDR3 length: 15; V gene: TRBV14; clone size: .; D gene: TRBD2; CDR3 DNA: TGTGCCAGCAGCTTCCTAGCGGGAATGGCAGATACGCAGTATTTT; CDR3 protein: CASSFLAGMADTQYF
J gene: TRBJ1-5; CDR3 length: 14; V gene: TRBV6-6; clone size: .; D gene: TRBD1; CDR3 DNA: TGTGCCAGCAGCCCAGGGGGCGGGAATCAGCCCCAGCATTTT; CDR3 protein: CASSPGGGNQPQHF